Shown below are 9 T cell receptor beta chains from a single sample sequenced in a study of OX40 agonist ivuxolimab in advanced cancers. Sequenced by immunoSEQ multiplex PCR; TCRdb stores in-frame clones only, minus some. In the table there are tens of thousands of clones, around four fifths of which are singletons. Here the sequenced sample was CD4+ or CD8+ T cells sorted from blood, taken in a trial of the OX40 agonist ivuxolimab. These receptors all stem from an adult with an advanced solid tumor such as melanoma, head and neck, liver or kidney cancer.

V and J are TRBV4-3 and TRBJ1-4, with D possibly being TRBD1 (6 bases). Germline V gene lookup returns CDR1 LGHNA and CDR2 YSLEER. The CDR3 spans 15 residues. The ends were cut back, 0 bases at V and 7 bases at J, with 12 bases in the middle. The CDR3 reads CASSQEPDSGEKLFF. CDR3 nucleotides: TGCGCCAGCAGCCAAGAACCGGACAGCGGTGAAAAACTGTTTTTT.

The chain has TRBV14 and TRBJ2-6; 8 bases line up with TRBD1. Germline loops: CDR1 SGHDN, CDR2 FVKESK. This CDR3 has 18 residues. The junction had 12 bases not matched to a gene; V was cut back by 8 bases and J by 0 bases. Written as DNA, the CDR3 is TGTGCCAGCGCCCCCCGGCAGGGGGCATTCTCTGGGGCCAACGTCCTGACTTTC. The encoded protein is CASAPRQGAFSGANVLTF. Combining the CDR3 with reference TRBV14 and TRBJ2-6 gives the whole variable domain EAGVTQFPSHSVIEKGQTVTLRCDPISGHDNLYWYRRVMGKEIKFLLHFVKESKQDESGMPNNRFLAERTGGTYSTLKVQPAELEDSGVYFCASAPRQGAFSGANVLTFGAGSRLTVL.

The rearrangement links TRBV9 to TRBJ2-1; D is unclear. In germline, CDR1 is SGDLS, CDR2 YYNGEE. This CDR3 is 14 amino acids long. The ends were cut back, 4 bases at V and 0 bases at J, with 8 bases in the middle. The CDR3 sequence: CASSMGNSYNEQFF. The CDR3 DNA follows: TGTGCCAGCAGCATGGGGAACTCCTACAATGAGCAGTTCTTC.

The V and J genes are TRBV6-4 and TRBJ2-6, with D unclear. Germline V gene lookup returns CDR1 MRHNA and CDR2 SNTAGT. V lost 0 bases to trimming and J lost 4 bases, with 10 bases between them. CDR3 length equals 16 residues. The CDR3 loop is CASSDSGAGGANVLTF. The CDR3 DNA is TGTGCCAGCAGTGACTCAGGAGCCGGGGGGGCCAACGTCCTGACTTTC.

The chain couples TRBV6-4 to TRBJ1-1; no firm D call. CDR1 and CDR2 (germline): MRHNA, SNTAGT. Trimming stripped 4 bases from V and 5 bases from J, with 8 bases between. CDR3 length: 12 amino acids. As DNA, the CDR3 is TGTGCCAGCAGTGTTCTGGGGACTGAAGCTTTCTTT. Amino acid sequence: CASSVLGTEAFF.

V and J are TRBV7-9 and TRBJ2-1; TRBD2 matches at 14 bases. The V gene's germline CDR1 is SEHNR and CDR2 FQNEAQ (reference sequence). This CDR3 has 16 amino acids. After removal of 6 bases from V and 5 bases from J, the junction contained 6 bases not matched to a gene. CDR3 sequence reads: CASRGLAGETHNEQFF. In nucleotides, the CDR3 is TGTGCCAGCAGGGGACTAGCGGGAGAGACACACAATGAGCAGTTCTTC.

In this sample, this clone turned up once. The rearrangement uses TRBV7-2 and TRBJ1-1; D remains ambiguous. The length of the CDR3 is 13 residues. CDR1 is SGHTA and CDR2 is FQGNSA in the germline V gene. V shed 5 bases and J shed 3 bases, with 10 bases lying between them. CDR3 sequence reads: CASSIQRHTEAFF. The CDR3 nucleotides read TGTGCCAGCAGCATACAGAGGCACACTGAAGCTTTCTTT.

This chain's CDR3 is CSVDYGDRGNYGYTF. The CDR3 DNA reads TGCAGCGTTGACTATGGCGACAGGGGAAACTATGGCTACACCTTC. The chain has TRBV29-1 and TRBJ1-2, with TRBD1 matching over 8 bases. Germline trimming cut 3 bases from V and 2 bases from J; bases unmatched to any gene: 8. CDR1 and CDR2 (germline): SQVTM, ANQGSEA. This CDR3 has 15 amino acids.

For the CDR3, the DNA is TGTGCCAGCAGCGTAGAACCGGGGGGGAATTCACCCCTCCACTTT. Amino acid sequence: CASSVEPGGNSPLHF. The V call is TRBV9, the J call TRBJ1-6; the D gene is possibly TRBD1 (5 bases). The CDR3 loop spans 15 amino acids. Germline CDR1 is SGDLS and CDR2 is YYNGEE. Trimming took off 0 bases at V and 7 bases at J, with 11 bases between the two ends.